These T cell receptor beta chains were read from a single sample in a study of Ad26.COV2.S vaccination and SARS-CoV-2 variants. Some clones are missing from TCRdb's copy, which holds only in-frame ones; the method was immunoSEQ multiplex PCR. The table has fewer than 400,000 clones, around 90% seen once. Here the sequenced sample was peripheral blood, taken in a trial of Ad26.COV2.S vaccine versus placebo. These receptors were collected from a person between 18 and 60 years old who received the Ad26.COV2.S COVID-19 vaccine or a placebo. Both conserved end residues are trimmed from each CDR3.

j_gene	v_gene	CDR3aa
TRBJ1-4	TRBV5-1	ASRQGADFEELF
TRBJ2-6	TRBV18	ASSLDRISGANVLT
TRBJ1-5	TRBV7-8	ATAEGGSNQPQH
TRBJ1-2	TRBV9	ASSLKVYGYT
TRBJ1-2	TRBV7-9	ALGGDKDYGYT
TRBJ2-2	TRBV27	ASEGGDTGELF
TRBJ2-1	TRBV6-5	ASSYTGLPLEQF
TRBJ2-1	TRBV6-2/TRBV6-3	ASSYSVPRDNEQF
TRBJ2-1	TRBV30	AWRREAGATYNEQF
TRBJ1-1	TRBV30	AWSHLGRRTF
TRBJ1-1	TRBV27	ASSFTGGSPEAF
TRBJ2-1	TRBV15	ATSASGEQF
TRBJ2-2	TRBV15	ATSRAQLELF
TRBJ2-3	TRBV13	ASSLGGVGSDTQY
TRBJ2-1	TRBV7-2	ASSLPGEGYNEQF
TRBJ1-1	TRBV9	ASSVGGTEAF
TRBJ1-1	TRBV5-5	ASSSRVGNTEAF
TRBJ2-2	TRBV9	ASSARQGDTGELF
TRBJ1-6	TRBV7-9	ASSPLGGSNYNSPLH
TRBJ1-2	TRBV29-1	SVDLAEARGYT
TRBJ2-1	TRBV5-1	ASSSRVDNEQF
TRBJ1-5	TRBV13	ASSLRGSNQPQH
TRBJ1-1	TRBV6-5	ASTLGRGLSTEAF
TRBJ1-3	TRBV5-1	ASSLVGNSGNTIY
TRBJ2-2	TRBV7-3	ASSFQAGTNTGELF
TRBJ2-1	TRBV7-3	ASSLGELPYNEQF
TRBJ1-4	TRBV6-5	ASSNSGQGQEKLF
TRBJ2-5	TRBV3-1/TRBV3-2	ASSQDWRRQLQETQY
TRBJ2-7	TRBV7-9	ASSLDGTDEQY
TRBJ1-6	TRBV9	ASSVVPQDLWNSPLH
TRBJ2-1	TRBV9	ASSVLAGGDNEQF
TRBJ2-1	TRBV5-1	ASSSHEGTSVTEQF
TRBJ1-2	TRBV4-3	ASSQGGKSNYGYT
TRBJ2-6	TRBV4-3	ASSQGNVGGSGANVLT
TRBJ2-5	TRBV10-3	AISVGGQQETQY
TRBJ1-1	TRBV9	ASSVGGQTEAF
TRBJ1-2	TRBV6-5	ASSYGENYGYT
TRBJ2-2	TRBV7-2	ASGGGHTNTGELF
TRBJ1-4	TRBV2	ASSNQGGDEKLF
TRBJ1-1	TRBV6-4	ASSDIWGTEAF
TRBJ1-2	TRBV28	ASSLLDLTGGVSGYT
TRBJ2-1	TRBV23-1	ASSQSRGAAYNEQF
TRBJ1-5	TRBV4-1	ASSQVGRAQPQH
TRBJ2-7	TRBV5-1	ASSSGQGGYEQY
TRBJ1-3	TRBV10-3	AISERTGLSGNTIY
TRBJ1-2	TRBV5-1	ASSLDNYGYT
TRBJ1-2	TRBV19	ASSEGAYYGYT
TRBJ2-2	TRBV15	ATSRDPVGELF
TRBJ2-1	TRBV25-1	ASHGDRGNEQF
TRBJ1-2	TRBV27	ASSLNGVTIYGYT
TRBJ1-2	TRBV27	ASSFQGGNNYGYT
TRBJ2-7	TRBV6-1	ASSEDWTGFYEQY
TRBJ1-5	TRBV27	ASSLTLRQPQH
TRBJ1-2	TRBV25-1	ASSDPSRGPSYGYT
TRBJ2-3	TRBV4-1	ASSQDRQGGTDTQY
TRBJ1-2	TRBV7-2	ASSAEGVGYGYT
TRBJ1-1	TRBV10-1	ASSDALHTEAF
TRBJ1-1	TRBV19	ASSIGGQNTEAF
TRBJ1-1	TRBV27	ASSTRDDPEAF